The clone carrying this T cell receptor (beta chain) was counted between two and nine times. No antigen is known for it. TCRdb called the RT-PCR reads again in MiXCR, with one record for every CDR3 protein. The table has 650,000 to 800,000 distinct CDR3 sequences, 14% seen once. The sample is drawn from a study of response to subunit inactivated influenza vaccine. Study-level findings and limits: Each seasonal influenza vaccination recruits few new T cells, the authors suggested.

From germline, CDR1 is LGHDT and CDR2 YNNKEL (reference sequence). This CDR3 is built from 13 residues. Between the trimmed V and J ends, which lost 0 bases and 3 bases, there was a span of 6 bases. This receptor was taken from a middle-aged man who received an inactivated influenza vaccine. This chain links TRBV3-1 with TRBJ2-7; no clear D gene. Sequencing was performed on PBMCs from blood, taken 14 to 15 days before vaccination. The CDR3: CASSQDGLYEQYF. The CDR3 DNA reads as TGTGCCAGCAGCCAAGATGGGCTCTACGAGCAGTACTTC.